A selection of T cell receptor beta chains follows, all from one sample in a study of CD8 T cells in Susac syndrome. TCRdb re-called the immunoSEQ multiplex PCR reads with MiXCR, one entry per CDR3 protein. Of roughly 190,000 distinct CDR3 sequences listed, around nine tenths were seen once; the top ten hold 0.087%. Material for sequencing was CD4+ T cells from PBMCs. The receptors here all came from a human donor with Susac syndrome. CDR3s include the opening cysteine and the closing phenylalanine or tryptophan. The D gene is left open where the match is weak. A row's size may be missing; if present it is once, few, many or a size class.

abundance: .; v_gene: TRBV12-3/TRBV12-4; d_gene: TRBD2; j_gene: TRBJ2-1; len: 16; CDR3nt: TGTGCCAGCAGTTTAGGGAGGACTAGCGGCTACAATGAGCAGTTCTTC; CDR3aa: CASSLGRTSGYNEQFF
abundance: few; v_gene: TRBV4-1; d_gene: TRBD1; j_gene: TRBJ1-2; len: 15; CDR3nt: TGCGCCAGCAGCCAAGATGGGACAGCGATCTATGGCTACACCTTC; CDR3aa: CASSQDGTAIYGYTF
abundance: .; v_gene: TRBV19; d_gene: TRBD2; j_gene: TRBJ2-5; len: 15; CDR3nt: TGTGCCAGTAGTTCACTAGCGGGAGGCCAAGAGACCCAGTACTTC; CDR3aa: CASSSLAGGQETQYF
abundance: .; v_gene: TRBV2; d_gene: .; j_gene: TRBJ1-2; len: 12; CDR3nt: TGTGCCAGCAGGGAGGGGCAGGATGGCTACACCTTC; CDR3aa: CASREGQDGYTF
abundance: .; v_gene: TRBV3-1; d_gene: .; j_gene: TRBJ2-3; len: 15; CDR3nt: TGTGCCAGCAGCCAGGACCGGGACCCGAGGGATACGCAGTATTTT; CDR3aa: CASSQDRDPRDTQYF
abundance: .; v_gene: TRBV20-1; d_gene: .; j_gene: TRBJ2-7; len: 10; CDR3nt: TGCAGTGCTCCGGACAACGAGCAGTACTTC; CDR3aa: CSAPDNEQYF
abundance: .; v_gene: TRBV5-1; d_gene: .; j_gene: TRBJ2-1; len: 15; CDR3nt: TGCGCCAGCAGCCCCACCGGGCCGCGAAACAATGAGCAGTTCTTC; CDR3aa: CASSPTGPRNNEQFF
abundance: .; v_gene: TRBV30; d_gene: .; j_gene: TRBJ1-5; len: 13; CDR3nt: TGTGCCTGGAGTGTACAAGGGCTGGAGCCCCAGCATTTT; CDR3aa: CAWSVQGLEPQHF
abundance: .; v_gene: TRBV29-1; d_gene: .; j_gene: TRBJ2-3; len: 14; CDR3nt: TGCAGCGCTAGACGGGACTCTCGCACAGATACGCAGTATTTT; CDR3aa: CSARRDSRTDTQYF
abundance: .; v_gene: TRBV18; d_gene: .; j_gene: TRBJ2-1; len: 12; CDR3nt: TGTGCCAGCTCACCGGGTCTCTGGGAGCAGTTCTTC; CDR3aa: CASSPGLWEQFF
abundance: .; v_gene: TRBV19; d_gene: TRBD1; j_gene: TRBJ1-1; len: 16; CDR3nt: TGTGCCAGTAGTATCGCTCCCACCGGGACAGGGTCTGAAGCTTTCTTT; CDR3aa: CASSIAPTGTGSEAFF
abundance: .; v_gene: TRBV20-1; d_gene: .; j_gene: TRBJ2-2; len: 12; CDR3nt: TGCAGTGCTCCCAGGGAAACCGGGGAGCTGTTTTTT; CDR3aa: CSAPRETGELFF
abundance: .; v_gene: TRBV6-1; d_gene: .; j_gene: TRBJ1-5; len: 16; CDR3nt: TGTGCCAGCAGTGAAATTGACGGGAATAGCAATCAGCCCCAGCATTTT; CDR3aa: CASSEIDGNSNQPQHF
abundance: .; v_gene: TRBV7-6; d_gene: .; j_gene: TRBJ1-5; len: 16; CDR3nt: TGTGCCAGCGGCGGGGTCCCCCCCAAACGTAATCAGCCCCAGCATTTT; CDR3aa: CASGGVPPKRNQPQHF
abundance: .; v_gene: TRBV24-1; d_gene: .; j_gene: TRBJ2-3; len: 15; CDR3nt: TGTGCCACCAGTTTCGGGGAGGGGGCAACAGATACGCAGTATTTT; CDR3aa: CATSFGEGATDTQYF
abundance: .; v_gene: TRBV15; d_gene: .; j_gene: TRBJ1-2; len: 16; CDR3nt: TGTGCCACCAGCAGAGACCGGGGGATACGCCCCTATGGCTACACCTTC; CDR3aa: CATSRDRGIRPYGYTF
abundance: .; v_gene: TRBV18; d_gene: .; j_gene: TRBJ1-1; len: 12; CDR3nt: TGTGCCAGCTCACCCCCTCTAACTGAAGCTTTCTTT; CDR3aa: CASSPPLTEAFF
abundance: .; v_gene: TRBV5-4; d_gene: TRBD1; j_gene: TRBJ1-2; len: 14; CDR3nt: TGTGCCAGCAGCCCAGGACAGGGTCCCAATGGCTACACCTTC; CDR3aa: CASSPGQGPNGYTF
abundance: .; v_gene: TRBV18; d_gene: .; j_gene: TRBJ2-1; len: 14; CDR3nt: TGTGCCAGCTCACCACCAACAGGGTCCCATGAGCAGTTCTTC; CDR3aa: CASSPPTGSHEQFF
abundance: .; v_gene: TRBV29-1; d_gene: .; j_gene: TRBJ2-7; len: 13; CDR3nt: TGCAGCATCAAGTATGATAACACCTACGAGCAGTACTTC; CDR3aa: CSIKYDNTYEQYF
abundance: once; v_gene: TRBV20-1; d_gene: .; j_gene: TRBJ1-2; len: 16; CDR3nt: TGCAGTGCCGACCATACGACTGGGGGACCAGACTATGGCTACACCTTC; CDR3aa: CSADHTTGGPDYGYTF
abundance: .; v_gene: TRBV12-5; d_gene: .; j_gene: TRBJ2-1; len: 13; CDR3nt: TGTGCTAGTGGTTTACGATCGACCAATGAGCAGTTCTTC; CDR3aa: CASGLRSTNEQFF
abundance: once; v_gene: TRBV5-6; d_gene: TRBD1; j_gene: TRBJ2-2; len: 14; CDR3nt: TGTGCCAGCAGCTGGGACAGGAACACCGGGGAGCTGTTTTTT; CDR3aa: CASSWDRNTGELFF
abundance: once; v_gene: TRBV30; d_gene: .; j_gene: TRBJ1-5; len: 16; CDR3nt: TGTGCCTGGAGCCTAACCCCGGGTGCCACGGATCAGCCCCAGCATTTT; CDR3aa: CAWSLTPGATDQPQHF
abundance: .; v_gene: TRBV6-1; d_gene: .; j_gene: TRBJ2-5; len: 12; CDR3nt: TGTGCCAGCAATACTTTCAAAGAGACCCAGTACTTC; CDR3aa: CASNTFKETQYF
abundance: .; v_gene: TRBV29-1; d_gene: .; j_gene: TRBJ2-1; len: 13; CDR3nt: TGCAGCGCCACGGACCCCCTGGGCAATGAGCAGTTCTTC; CDR3aa: CSATDPLGNEQFF
abundance: .; v_gene: TRBV6-5; d_gene: TRBD1; j_gene: TRBJ2-7; len: 14; CDR3nt: TGTGCCAGCAGTCGGGACAGGGCTTTCTACGAGCAGTACTTC; CDR3aa: CASSRDRAFYEQYF
abundance: .; v_gene: TRBV12-3/TRBV12-4; d_gene: TRBD1; j_gene: TRBJ1-1; len: 14; CDR3nt: TGTGCCAGCAGTCAACAACAGGGGAGCACTGAAGCTTTCTTT; CDR3aa: CASSQQQGSTEAFF
abundance: .; v_gene: TRBV18; d_gene: TRBD2; j_gene: TRBJ2-1; len: 18; CDR3nt: TGTGCCAGCTCACCACCGGGTTCATTACTAGCGGAGTACAATGAGCAGTTCTTC; CDR3aa: CASSPPGSLLAEYNEQFF
abundance: .; v_gene: TRBV9; d_gene: TRBD1; j_gene: TRBJ1-1; len: 13; CDR3nt: TGTGCCAGCAGCGCCACAGGGGTCACTGAAGCTTTCTTT; CDR3aa: CASSATGVTEAFF
abundance: .; v_gene: TRBV7-2; d_gene: TRBD2; j_gene: TRBJ2-7; len: 13; CDR3nt: TGTGCCAGCAGCCCGATAGCGGGAGGGCATGCGTACTTC; CDR3aa: CASSPIAGGHAYF